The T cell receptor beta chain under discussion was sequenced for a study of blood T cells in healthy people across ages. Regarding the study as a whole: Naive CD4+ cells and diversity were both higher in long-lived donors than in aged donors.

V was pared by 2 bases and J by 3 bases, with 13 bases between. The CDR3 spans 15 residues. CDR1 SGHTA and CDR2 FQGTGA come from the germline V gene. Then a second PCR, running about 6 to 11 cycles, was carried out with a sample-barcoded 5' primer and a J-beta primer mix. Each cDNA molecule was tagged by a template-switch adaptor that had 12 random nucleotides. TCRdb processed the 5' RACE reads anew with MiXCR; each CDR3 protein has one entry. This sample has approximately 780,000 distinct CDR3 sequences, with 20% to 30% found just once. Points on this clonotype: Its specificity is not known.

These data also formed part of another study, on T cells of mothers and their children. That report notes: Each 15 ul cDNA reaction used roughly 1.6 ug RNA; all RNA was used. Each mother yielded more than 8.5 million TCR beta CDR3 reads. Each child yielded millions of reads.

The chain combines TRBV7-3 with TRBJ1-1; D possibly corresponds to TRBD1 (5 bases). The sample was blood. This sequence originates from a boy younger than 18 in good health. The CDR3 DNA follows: TGTGCCAGCAGCTTACAGGGAACCCGGGACACTGAAGCTTTCTTT. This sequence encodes CASSLQGTRDTEAFF.